This passage covers 8 T cell receptor beta chains from one sample sequenced in a study of T cell responses to AZD1222 COVID-19 vaccine. The protocol was immunoSEQ multiplex PCR, while the TCRdb copy is restricted to in-frame clones and leaves out a portion. The sample gives 35,000 to 45,000 clones, around three quarters of which show up once; around 3.6% is in the top ten. The sequenced sample was peripheral blood, obtained on day 0 of AZD1222 vaccination. Receptors were obtained from an adult in good health.

The chain carries TRBV28 and TRBJ1-1; D is unclear. This CDR3 has 14 residues. Trimming stripped 4 bases from V and 5 bases from J, with 14 bases between. CDR1 MDHEN and CDR2 SYDVKM come from the germline V gene. The CDR3 reads CASSSWTEGTEAFF. DNA for the CDR3: TGTGCCAGCAGTTCTTGGACCGAAGGAACTGAAGCTTTCTTT.

The CDR3 sequence: CASSLASAGPDTQYF. The CDR3 DNA follows: TGTGCCAGCAGCTTAGCCAGCGCTGGCCCAGATACGCAGTATTTT. V is TRBV7-9 and J is TRBJ2-3; D is unresolved. The CDR3 is made up of 15 amino acids. Germline lookup yields CDR1 SEHNR and CDR2 FQNEAQ (reference sequence). Trimming pared 0 bases from V and 4 bases from J, leaving 11 bases between.

The chain is built from TRBV2 and TRBJ1-6, with D unresolved. V dropped 0 bases and J dropped 7 bases, with 10 bases sitting between them. CDR1 is SNHLY, CDR2 FYNNEI, per germline. The CDR3 length is 15 residues. The CDR3 coding sequence is TGTGCCAGCAGTGAAGCGCCGCAGGCAAATTCACCCCTCCACTTT. Translating it yields CASSEAPQANSPLHF.

The chain is built from TRBV2 and TRBJ1-5; D gene ambiguous. There are 14 residues in the CDR3. Germline CDR1 and CDR2: SNHLY and FYNNEI. Trimming took off 0 bases at V and 0 bases at J, with 3 bases between the two ends. CDR3: CASSEANSNQPQHF. CDR3 sequence (DNA): TGTGCCAGCAGTGAAGCCAATAGCAATCAGCCCCAGCATTTT.

This clone was picked up a small number of times. The chain joins TRBV28 to TRBJ1-5; D ambiguous. CDR1 is MDHEN, CDR2 SYDVKM, per germline. V lost 1 base and J 7 bases, leaving 5 bases between the germline ends. The CDR3 has 12 residues. The DNA of the CDR3 is TGTGCCAGCAGTTTATTAGAACAGCCCCAGCATTTT. Its protein is CASSLLEQPQHF.

The gene calls are TRBV19 and TRBJ2-5, with TRBD1 as a possible D gene (5 bases). Trimming shortened V by 7 bases and J by 2 bases, and 17 bases separated the two germline ends. This CDR3 contains 15 residues. The germline V gene encodes CDR1 LNHDA and CDR2 SQIVND (reference sequence). CDR3 sequence reads: CASTRRLGVQETQYF. CDR3 DNA sequence: TGTGCCAGTACCAGACGGTTAGGGGTACAAGAGACCCAGTACTTC.

This clone was seen only a few times. The rearrangement uses TRBV19 and TRBJ2-6; D is unclear. The CDR3 sequence is 14 residues long. The V and J ends lost 8 bases and 4 bases respectively, with 12 bases between them. Germline CDR1 is LNHDA and CDR2 is SQIVND (reference sequence). CDR3 sequence (DNA): TGTGCCAGTCTTGGTCCGGCCGGGGCCAACGTCCTGACTTTC. This codes for CASLGPAGANVLTF.

This clone was seen a few times. J is TRBJ1-6 and V is TRBV30; unclear D gene. This CDR3 contains 14 residues. Germline CDR1 GTSNPN, CDR2 SVGIG (reference sequence). Trimming left V 3 bases short and J 7 bases short, with 13 bases between. The CDR3 loop reads CAWRAGVQNSPLHF. The CDR3 DNA sequence: TGTGCCTGGAGGGCGGGAGTCCAAAATTCACCCCTCCACTTT.